These 32 T cell receptor beta chains originate from one sample sequenced in a study of cytomegalovirus exposure and HLA in healthy donors (dated by TCRdb to 2017 to 2019). Libraries were constructed by the immunoSEQ multiplex PCR assay. For the multiplex PCR, a mixture combining 60 forward primers for TCR Vbeta segments and 13 reverse primers for TCR Jbeta segments was used. Entries here come from immuneACCESS through TCRdb and include only in-frame sequences with V and J called. Some clones fail to appear in such tables; in the studies checked, an unresolved V gene covers under half of the shortfall, and the cause of the remainder is unknown. This sample comprises roughly 120,000 clones, around 74% of them detected only once. Roughly 30% of the sample goes to the ten largest clones. Sequencing was done on a sample of PBMCs. These receptors originate from a man aged 60 to 75 in good health and CMV-seropositive.

The CDR3 coding sequence is TGTGCCAGCAGCCCTGGACTAGCGGGAACCAATGAGCAGTTCTTC. Amino acids: CASSPGLAGTNEQFF. The chain employs TRBV7-9 and TRBJ2-1; 12 bases map to TRBD2. The CDR3 loop spans 15 amino acids. With V trimmed by 5 bases and J by 6 bases, 5 bases remained unmatched. Germline V gene lookup returns CDR1 SEHNR and CDR2 FQNEAQ (reference sequence). Combining the CDR3 with reference TRBV7-9 and TRBJ2-1 gives the whole variable domain DTGVSQNPRHKITKRGQNVTFRCDPISEHNRLYWYRQTLGQGPEFLTYFQNEAQLEKSRLLSDRFSAERPKGSFSTLEIQRTEQGDSAMYLCASSPGLAGTNEQFFGPGTRLTVL.

The table lists this clone with a few counts. This chain uses TRBV5-1 with TRBJ2-7; D might be TRBD1 (6 bases). V lost 0 bases, J lost 2 bases, and 9 bases lay in between. This CDR3 region has 14 residues. The germline CDR1 and CDR2 sequences are SGHRS and YFSETQ. The CDR3 loop is CASSLAGEAYEQYF. In nucleotides, the CDR3 is TGCGCCAGCAGCTTGGCAGGGGAAGCCTACGAGCAGTACTTC.

V gene TRBV28 combines with J gene TRBJ1-2, with D unresolved. Germline V CDR1 and CDR2: MDHEN, SYDVKM. The CDR3 is made up of 12 amino acids. V was trimmed by 6 bases and J by 8 bases, leaving 13 bases between them. The chain's CDR3 is CASREGHGGYTF. DNA of the CDR3: TGTGCCAGCAGGGAGGGCCACGGGGGCTACACCTTC.

The chain uses TRBV9 and TRBJ1-5, with a tentative D call TRBD1 (5 bases). The CDR3 spans 14 residues. Between the trimmed V and J ends, which lost 0 bases and 6 bases, there was a span of 10 bases. The germline CDR1 and CDR2 sequences are SGDLS and YYNGEE. Here the CDR3 reads CASSVEGATQPQHF. The CDR3 coding sequence is TGTGCCAGCAGCGTAGAAGGGGCTACTCAGCCCCAGCATTTT.

The rearrangement joins TRBV7-3 to TRBJ1-1, with D perhaps TRBD1 (6 bases). Germline CDR1 reads SGHTA; CDR2 reads FQGTGA. This CDR3 region has 15 residues. Deletions cut 1 base from V and 4 bases from J, with 13 bases between. CDR3 in DNA: TGTGCCAGCAGCTTAATAGGGGGTCGTATCACTGAAGCTTTCTTT. It translates to CASSLIGGRITEAFF. Variable domain in full (rest from reference TRBV7-3 and TRBJ1-1): GAGVSQTPSNKVTEKGKYVELRCDPISGHTALYWYRQSLGQGPEFLIYFQGTGAADDSGLPNDRFFAVRPEGSVSTLKIQRTERGDSAVYLCASSLIGGRITEAFFGQGTRLTVV.

The rearrangement uses TRBV6-1 and TRBJ2-7; 7 bases align to TRBD2. From germline, CDR1 is MNHNS and CDR2 SASEGT. The CDR3 is made up of 13 amino acids. With V trimmed by 11 bases and J by 5 bases, 12 bases remained unmatched. DNA of the CDR3: TGTGCCGCTAATGGGGGGGTGATGAACGAGCAGTACTTC. This translates into CAANGGVMNEQYF.

The chain couples TRBV6-5 to TRBJ1-2, with D possibly being TRBD1 (6 bases). Germline V gene lookup returns CDR1 MNHEY and CDR2 SVGAGI. The ends were cut back, 6 bases at V and 3 bases at J, with 11 bases in the middle. The CDR3 covers 13 residues. Written as DNA, the CDR3 is TGTGCCAGCAGGGGGCAGGGGTACTATGGCTACACCTTC. This gives the protein CASRGQGYYGYTF.

This clone was seen more than once but under ten times. The chain joins TRBV18 to TRBJ1-4; TRBD1 matches at 9 bases. The CDR3 is 14 residues long. Germline CDR1 reads KGHSH; CDR2 reads LQKENI. The V and J ends lost 4 bases and 8 bases, in that order; junction bases with no gene match: 5. The CDR3 DNA follows: TGTGCCAGCTCACGGGACAGGGAGACGGAAAAACTGTTTTTT. This translates into CASSRDRETEKLFF.

V usage is TRBV5-4 and J usage is TRBJ2-7; D possibly corresponds to TRBD1 (6 bases). The CDR3 loop spans 15 amino acids. Germline V gene lookup returns CDR1 SGHNT and CDR2 YYREEE (reference sequence). V gave up 0 bases and J gave up 3 bases, with 13 bases separating them. The CDR3 is CASSLDSTGVYEQYF. The DNA of the CDR3 is TGTGCCAGCAGCTTGGACTCGACAGGAGTCTACGAGCAGTACTTC. Supplemented by reference TRBV5-4 and TRBJ2-7, the full variable domain reads ETGVTQSPTHLIKTRGQQVTLRCSSQSGHNTVSWYQQALGQGPQFIFQYYREEENGRGNFPPRFSGLQFPNYSSELNVNALELDDSALYLCASSLDSTGVYEQYFGPGTRLTVT.

The genes are TRBV6-1 and TRBJ1-1, with D perhaps TRBD1 (5 bases). Trimming removed 3 bases from V and 1 base from J, with 12 bases in between. This CDR3 is 15 amino acids long. CDR1 is MNHNS, CDR2 SASEGT, per germline. CDR3 region: CASSDGGGRNTEAFF. The CDR3 DNA sequence: TGTGCCAGCAGTGATGGGGGGGGGAGGAACACTGAAGCTTTCTTT.

The chain is built from TRBV29-1 and TRBJ1-2; 8 nucleotides agree with TRBD1. Germline lookup yields CDR1 SQVTM and CDR2 ANQGSEA. There are 14 residues in the CDR3. After removal of 4 bases from V and 3 bases from J, the junction contained 7 bases not matched to a gene. This CDR3 reads CSVVNPGGDYGYTF. CDR3 DNA: TGCAGCGTTGTCAATCCAGGGGGCGACTATGGCTACACCTTC.

J is TRBJ1-2 and V is TRBV29-1; 9 bases map to TRBD1. Germline-derived CDR1 and CDR2 are SQVTM and ANQGSEA. The CDR3 sequence is 12 residues long. V was clipped by 5 bases and J by 7 bases; unmatched bases: 5. The CDR3 reads CSVFTGGGGYTF. CDR3 DNA: TGCAGCGTTTTTACAGGGGGCGGTGGCTACACCTTC.

This clone has more than one count but fewer than ten. CDR3 coding DNA: TGCGCCAGCCATACAGGGAGCTCCTATAATTCACCCCTCCACTTT. It specifies CASHTGSSYNSPLHF. V and J are TRBV5-1 and TRBJ1-6; the D gene is possibly TRBD1 (6 bases). Germline V gene data show CDR1 as SGHRS and CDR2 as YFSETQ. This CDR3 contains 15 residues. V was clipped by 7 bases and J by 0 bases, with 11 bases between them. Filled out from reference TRBV5-1 and TRBJ1-6, the complete variable domain reads KAGVTQTPRYLIKTRGQQVTLSCSPISGHRSVSWYQQTPGQGLQFLFEYFSETQRNKGNFPGRFSGRQFSNSRSEMNVSTLELGDSALYLCASHTGSSYNSPLHFGNGTRLTVT.

This clone was detected only once. The chain links TRBV6-6 to TRBJ2-3, with D unresolved. CDR1 is MNHNY and CDR2 is SVGAGI in the germline V gene (reference sequence). The CDR3 spans 11 residues. Trimming pared 5 bases from V and 3 bases from J, leaving 3 bases between. The CDR3 DNA sequence: TGTGCCAGCAGTCGGACAGATACGCAGTATTTT. Its protein product is CASSRTDTQYF.

J is TRBJ1-2 and V is TRBV6-1, with a weak D call TRBD1 (6 bases). V dropped 5 bases and J dropped 1 base, with 11 bases sitting between them. The CDR3 contains 14 residues. Germline V CDR1 and CDR2: MNHNS, SASEGT. The CDR3 sequence is CASSPRTDNYGYTF. The DNA for the CDR3 is TGTGCCAGCAGTCCGCGGACAGATAACTATGGCTACACCTTC.

The chain joins TRBV27 to TRBJ2-2, with D perhaps matching TRBD1 (5 bases). Germline V lookup: CDR1 MNHEY, CDR2 SMNVEV (reference sequence). Trimming removed 7 bases from V and 5 bases from J, with 17 bases in between. The CDR3 has 15 amino acids. CDR3 residues: CASTTRSGPTGELFF. The CDR3 DNA reads as TGTGCCAGCACAACCCGGTCAGGGCCTACCGGGGAGCTGTTTTTT.

V and J are TRBV18 and TRBJ2-7, with TRBD1 identical over 8 bases. The CDR3 length is 16 residues. V shed 5 bases and J 5 bases; nucleotides not matched to a gene: 14. CDR1 KGHSH and CDR2 LQKENI come from the germline V gene. The CDR3 spells CASSKYDDRGLNEQYF. For the CDR3, the DNA is TGTGCCAGCTCAAAATATGACGACAGGGGATTAAACGAGCAGTACTTC.

The chain recombines TRBV2 with TRBJ1-1, with a tentative D call TRBD1 (5 bases). Germline CDR1 reads SNHLY; CDR2 reads FYNNEI. Trimming stripped 3 bases from V and 2 bases from J, with 10 bases between. CDR3 length: 14 amino acids. CDR3 DNA sequence: TGTGCCAGCAGTGACGGGCAGGGTAACACTGAAGCTTTCTTT. Its protein is CASSDGQGNTEAFF.

The gene calls are TRBV9 and TRBJ1-2, with D perhaps TRBD1 (5 bases). CDR1 and CDR2 from the germline V gene are SGDLS and YYNGEE. This CDR3 has 18 residues. V lost 8 bases and J lost 5, with 31 bases in between. The DNA of the CDR3 is TGTGCCAGATCCGTGGCGGGGGGAAGGAGTAAAGGGCGGTATGGCTACACCTTC. Its translation: CARSVAGGRSKGRYGYTF.

J is TRBJ2-1 and V is TRBV9; the D gene is possibly TRBD1 (5 bases). Per germline, CDR1 SGDLS and CDR2 YYNGEE. The CDR3 has 13 amino acids. With 2 bases removed from V and 6 bases from J, the gap between germline ends came to 9 bases. In nucleotides, the CDR3 is TGTGCCAGCAGCGTTCTGACAGCCAATGAGCAGTTCTTC. The encoded protein is CASSVLTANEQFF.

V and J are TRBV29-1 and TRBJ1-6; no firm D call. Germline assignment: CDR1 SQVTM and CDR2 ANQGSEA. With 6 bases removed from V and 8 bases from J, the gap between germline ends came to 14 bases. There are 13 residues in the CDR3. The CDR3 reads CSVAKDLDSPLHF. The DNA of the CDR3 is TGCAGCGTCGCCAAGGACTTGGATTCACCCCTCCACTTT.

The rearrangement joins TRBV5-4 to TRBJ2-7; 8 bases are shared with TRBD2. This CDR3 is built from 16 residues. Trimming at V came to 4 bases and at J to 0 bases, leaving 9 bases not matched to a gene. CDR1 SGHNT and CDR2 YYREEE come from the germline V gene (reference sequence). The CDR3 nucleotides are TGTGCCAGCAGCACGGGAGGGGTTCGAAGCTCCTACGAGCAGTACTTC. Its translation is CASSTGGVRSSYEQYF.

This clone was seen a few times. The V and J genes are TRBV7-2 and TRBJ2-2, with D possibly TRBD1 on 6 matching bases. CDR1 and CDR2 (germline): SGHTA, FQGNSA. The germline V and J ends were trimmed by 1 base and 2 bases, with 11 bases remaining between them. The CDR3 has 16 residues. The CDR3 DNA reads TGTGCCAGCAGCTTAGTTTACAGGGCAAACACCGGGGAGCTGTTTTTT. This translates into CASSLVYRANTGELFF.

A single count supports this clone. The chain couples TRBV9 to TRBJ1-2, with D tentatively TRBD1 (5 bases). Germline V gives CDR1 SGDLS, CDR2 YYNGEE. V was clipped by 2 bases and J by 5 bases, with 10 bases between them. The CDR3 loop spans 13 amino acids. The CDR3 loop reads CASSVQGAYGYTF. For the CDR3, the DNA is TGTGCCAGCAGCGTTCAAGGGGCGTATGGCTACACCTTC.

In this sample, this clone turned up a few times. This chain connects TRBV4-1 to TRBJ1-1; 9 bases map to TRBD1. V dropped 4 bases and J dropped 0; count of bases not matched to a gene: 9. Germline assignment: CDR1 MGHRA and CDR2 YSYEKL. The CDR3 extends over 17 amino acids. This chain's CDR3 is CASSRGTGSQMNTEAFF. The CDR3 DNA is TGCGCCAGCAGCCGAGGGACAGGGTCACAGATGAACACTGAAGCTTTCTTT.

The chain uses TRBV9 and TRBJ2-1, with 8 bases lining up with TRBD2. Per germline, CDR1 SGDLS and CDR2 YYNGEE. Trimming took 4 bases from V and 6 from J; bases not matched to a gene: 6. The CDR3 runs to 14 residues. The CDR3 coding sequence is TGTGCCAGCAGCAGGACTAGCAGCGGCAATGAGCAGTTCTTC. Protein sequence: CASSRTSSGNEQFF.

V gene TRBV5-1 combines with J gene TRBJ2-3; 8 nucleotides agree with TRBD2. This CDR3 is built from 17 residues. Germline V lookup: CDR1 SGHRS, CDR2 YFSETQ. J lost 0 bases, V lost 0 bases, and 6 bases had no gene match. Here the CDR3 reads CASSLAIASGSTDTQYF. CDR3 nucleotide sequence: TGCGCCAGCAGCTTGGCCATAGCTAGCGGGAGCACAGATACGCAGTATTTT. The full variable domain, its missing parts supplied by reference TRBV5-1 and TRBJ2-3, is KAGVTQTPRYLIKTRGQQVTLSCSPISGHRSVSWYQQTPGQGLQFLFEYFSETQRNKGNFPGRFSGRQFSNSRSEMNVSTLELGDSALYLCASSLAIASGSTDTQYFGPGTRLTVL.

This clone occurred once. CDR3 sequence reads: CASSEDSYGYTF. The CDR3 region has the DNA TGTGCCAGCAGCGAGGACAGCTATGGCTACACCTTC. This chain connects TRBV5-4 to TRBJ1-2, with D possibly TRBD1 on 6 matching bases. CDR3 length: 12 amino acids. CDR1 SGHNT and CDR2 YYREEE come from the germline V gene (reference sequence). The ends were cut back, 4 bases at V and 4 bases at J, with 8 bases in the middle.

V is TRBV5-1 and J is TRBJ2-3; 9 bases map to TRBD1. Germline V gene sequence: CDR1 SGHRS, CDR2 YFSETQ. The trim removed 4 bases at V and 5 bases at J, leaving 5 bases unmatched. The CDR3 consists of 14 residues. In DNA, the CDR3 is TGCGCCAGCAGCCCCGGGACAGGGATAGATACGCAGTATTTT. It translates to CASSPGTGIDTQYF.

The rearrangement uses TRBV5-4 and TRBJ2-1, with 7 bases that match TRBD1. The CDR3 contains 14 residues. Trimming cost V 5 bases and J 5 bases; bases outside gene matches: 7. Germline lookup yields CDR1 SGHNT and CDR2 YYREEE (reference sequence). CDR3: CASRKTGVDNEQFF. As DNA, the CDR3 is TGTGCCAGCAGAAAAACAGGGGTTGACAATGAGCAGTTCTTC.

This rearrangement joins TRBV18 to TRBJ2-7; 11 bases agree with TRBD1. There are 16 residues in the CDR3. The V and J ends lost 2 bases and 3 bases, in that order; junction bases with no gene match: 6. In germline, CDR1 is KGHSH, CDR2 LQKENI. CDR3 residues: CASSPDRTGGFYEQYF. The CDR3 bases are TGTGCCAGCTCACCAGACAGGACAGGGGGCTTCTACGAGCAGTACTTC.

V and J are TRBV2 and TRBJ2-7; weak D call: TRBD2 (5 bases). The CDR3 sequence is 15 residues long. Trimming took 3 bases from V and 0 from J, leaving 12 bases between them. The germline V gene has CDR1 SNHLY and CDR2 FYNNEI. As DNA, the CDR3 is TGTGCCAGCAGTGATGAAGGACTCACCTCCTACGAGCAGTACTTC. Its translation: CASSDEGLTSYEQYF.